This T cell receptor beta chain was sequenced during a study of blood T cell repertoires in COVID-19. Study information: In each case, the material was cDNA or gDNA derived from T cells, B-cell-depleted T cells, or PBMCs.

Authors' analysis steps: The assay estimated nucleated cells by amplifying reference gene primers. Clones were sequenced by immunoSEQ multiplex PCR, and TCRdb holds only the in-frame ones, with some missing. V, J and clone size are taken as reported in that table, and D and trimming were inferred from the DNA itself. Among under 110,000 clones listed, roughly 92% were seen once. The V gene end was trimmed by 7 bases and the J gene end by 7 bases; junction bases not matched to a gene: 8. The CDR3 totals 14 residues. Germline V gene sequence: CDR1 SEHNR, CDR2 FQNEAQ (reference sequence). The chain is built from TRBV7-9 and TRBJ2-1; TRBD2 agrees at 9 bases. The source material was peripheral blood. This sequence was found in a man aged 45-65 years with active COVID-19. CDR3 sequence (DNA): TGTGCCAGCATCCGTGTAAGCGGGAGGAATGAGCAGTTCTTC. Translated: CASIRVSGRNEQFF.